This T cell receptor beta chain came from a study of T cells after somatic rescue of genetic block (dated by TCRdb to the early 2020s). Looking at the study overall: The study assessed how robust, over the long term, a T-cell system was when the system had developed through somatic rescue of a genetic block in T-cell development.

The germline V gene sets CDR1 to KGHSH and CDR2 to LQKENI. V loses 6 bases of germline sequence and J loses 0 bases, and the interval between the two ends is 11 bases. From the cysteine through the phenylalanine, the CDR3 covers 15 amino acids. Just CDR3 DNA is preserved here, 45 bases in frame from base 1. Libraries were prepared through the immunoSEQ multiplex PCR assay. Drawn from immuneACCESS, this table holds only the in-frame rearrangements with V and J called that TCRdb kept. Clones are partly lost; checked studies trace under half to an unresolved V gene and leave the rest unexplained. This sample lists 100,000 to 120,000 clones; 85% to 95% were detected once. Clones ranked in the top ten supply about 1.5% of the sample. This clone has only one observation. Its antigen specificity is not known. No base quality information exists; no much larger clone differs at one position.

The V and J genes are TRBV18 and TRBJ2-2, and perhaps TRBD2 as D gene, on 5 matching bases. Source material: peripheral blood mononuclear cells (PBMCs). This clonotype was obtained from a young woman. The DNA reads TGTGCCAGCTCTCGCCTGGGAGCGAACACCGGGGAGCTGTTTTTT. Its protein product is CASSRLGANTGELFF.